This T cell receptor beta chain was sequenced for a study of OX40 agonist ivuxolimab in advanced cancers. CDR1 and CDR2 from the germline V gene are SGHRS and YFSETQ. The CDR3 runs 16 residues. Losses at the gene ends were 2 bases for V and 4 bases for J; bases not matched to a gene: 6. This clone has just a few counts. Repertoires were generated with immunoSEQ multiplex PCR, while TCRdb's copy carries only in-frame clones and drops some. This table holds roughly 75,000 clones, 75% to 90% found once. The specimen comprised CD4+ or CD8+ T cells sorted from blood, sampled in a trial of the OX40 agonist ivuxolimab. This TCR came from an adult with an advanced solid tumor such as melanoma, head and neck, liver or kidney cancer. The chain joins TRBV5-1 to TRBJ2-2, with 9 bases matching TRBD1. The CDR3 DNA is TGCGCCAGCAGCTTAGGCGGGACAGGGTCCACCGGGGAGCTGTTTTTT. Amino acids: CASSLGGTGSTGELFF.